These 27 T cell receptor beta chains were all obtained from the same sample, sequenced in a study of T-cell reconstitution after alpha-beta-depleted transplantation in children. As it was prepared, the TCRbeta library received unique molecular identifiers. TCRdb re-called the PCR reads with MiXCR, one entry per CDR3 protein. The sample has some 140,000 distinct CDR3 sequences, more than 9.5% seen once. The sequences come from PBMCs, mostly from graft donor cells, collected 180 days after TCRalphabeta/CD19-depleted stem cell transplant. All receptors derive from a girl under three years old who had a stem cell transplant for combined immunodeficiency, so the T cells may come from the graft donor.

This clonotype was picked up a small number of times. The rearrangement uses TRBV3-1 and TRBJ2-3; D gene unclear. CDR3 length: 11 amino acids. Germline assignment: CDR1 LGHDT and CDR2 YNNKEL (reference sequence). Trimming cost V 4 bases and J 6 bases, with 5 bases left between them. As DNA, the CDR3 is TGTGCCAGCAGCCGGCTGGATACGCAGTATTTT. Encoded protein: CASSRLDTQYF.

This clonotype showed up just a few times. CDR3 bases: TGTGCCAGCAGCCCGACGGGTCTCGGGGAGCTGTTTTTT. As protein: CASSPTGLGELFF. The V call is TRBV7-2, the J call TRBJ2-2; D remains unclear. V was clipped by 5 bases and J by 7 bases, with 11 bases between them. The CDR3 runs 13 residues. Germline V gene data show CDR1 as SGHTA and CDR2 as FQGNSA.

This chain uses TRBV4-3 with TRBJ2-2, with TRBD1 matching 10 bases. CDR3 length equals 17 residues. CDR1 is LGHNA, CDR2 YSLEER, per germline. Germline trimming cut 4 bases from V and 6 bases from J; bases unmatched to any gene: 11. This CDR3 reads CASSRRLGTGEAGELFF. The DNA of the CDR3 is TGCGCCAGCAGCCGACGCCTGGGGACAGGGGAGGCCGGGGAGCTGTTTTTT.

This clonotype was observed a handful of times. The CDR3: CATSRELVGSMTNEKLFF. For the CDR3, the DNA is TGTGCCACCAGCAGAGAGCTCGTCGGTAGCATGACTAATGAAAAACTGTTTTTT. The rearrangement joins TRBV15 to TRBJ1-4; D is unresolved. V was shortened by 0 bases and J by 2 bases, with 16 bases between the two germline ends. CDR3 size: 18 residues. CDR1 and CDR2 (germline): LNHNV, YYDKDF (reference sequence). The complete variable domain, with remaining parts taken from reference TRBV15 and TRBJ1-4, reads DAMVIQNPRYQVTQFGKPVTLSCSQTLNHNVMYWYQQKSSQAPKLLFHYYDKDFNNEADTPDNFQSRRPNTSFCFLDIRSPGLGDTAMYLCATSRELVGSMTNEKLFFGSGTQLSVL.

The gene calls are TRBV20-1 and TRBJ2-3; TRBD2 matches at 14 bases. CDR3 length: 18 amino acids. Germline CDR1 reads DFQATT; CDR2 reads SNEGSKA (reference sequence). V shed 5 bases, J shed 0 bases, and the junction held 10 bases outside the gene matches. The CDR3 reads CSASTSGGVFSSTDTQYF. DNA of the CDR3: TGCAGTGCTTCGACTAGCGGGGGGGTCTTCTCTAGCACAGATACGCAGTATTTT.

The V call is TRBV20-1, the J call TRBJ2-3, with D unresolved. V shed 1 base and J shed 2 bases, with 10 bases lying between them. CDR1 and CDR2 (germline): DFQATT, SNEGSKA (reference sequence). The CDR3 is 14 residues long. CDR3 in DNA: TGCAGTGCTAGAGTCGAGGACCTCACAGATACGCAGTATTTT. This codes for CSARVEDLTDTQYF.

V usage is TRBV5-1 and J usage is TRBJ1-2; 7 bases line up with TRBD1. CDR3 size: 15 residues. The V and J ends lost 0 bases and 5 bases, in that order; junction bases with no gene match: 7. Looked up from germline, CDR1 is SGHRS and CDR2 is YFSETQ. The CDR3 loop is CASSLATTGAYGYTF. Written as DNA, the CDR3 is TGCGCCAGCAGCTTGGCCACTACAGGGGCATATGGCTACACCTTC.

This clonotype has ten or more counts. The junction and the germline gene differ at one end; a read error may be behind it. This chain joins TRBV5-1 and TRBJ1-5; weak D call: TRBD1 (6 bases). The CDR3 covers 14 residues. The germline CDR1 and CDR2 sequences are SGHRS and YFSETQ. CDR3 in DNA: TGCGCCAGCAGTTTGGGGGGGGCCCATCAGCCCCAGCATTTT. Amino acid sequence: CASSLGGAHQPQHF.

The rearrangement uses TRBV20-1 and TRBJ1-4, with D possibly matching TRBD1 (5 bases). Germline CDR1 reads DFQATT; CDR2 reads SNEGSKA (reference sequence). The CDR3 runs 18 residues. The V end was cut by 3 bases, the J end by 0 bases, with 20 bases between. The chain's CDR3 is CSARSGAIPFATNEKLFF. The CDR3 DNA follows: TGCAGTGCTAGGAGTGGGGCAATTCCTTTCGCAACTAATGAAAAACTGTTTTTT.

The sample holds many counts of this clonotype. The genes are TRBV20-1 and TRBJ1-6; D unresolved. The CDR3 runs to 14 residues. Per the germline V gene, CDR1 is DFQATT and CDR2 is SNEGSKA (reference sequence). V lost 2 bases and J 6 bases, leaving 11 bases between the germline ends. CDR3 region: CSARSREANSPLHF. The CDR3 nucleotides read TGCAGTGCTAGATCAAGGGAGGCTAATTCACCCCTCCACTTT.

Only a few counts were recorded for this clonotype. The J gene is TRBJ2-7, the V gene TRBV20-1, with TRBD1 matching 7 bases. The CDR3 is 15 amino acids. J gave up 1 base and V 4 bases, and 10 bases lay outside the gene matches. Germline V gene data show CDR1 as DFQATT and CDR2 as SNEGSKA (reference sequence). The DNA of the CDR3 is TGCAGTGCTATTTTGAGGGGGCCCTGGTCCTACGAGCAGTACTTC. Protein product: CSAILRGPWSYEQYF.

V and J are TRBV6-2 or TRBV6-3 and TRBJ1-5; a weak D match, TRBD1 (5 bases). CDR3 length: 12 amino acids. V lost 8 bases to trimming and J lost 2 bases, with 7 bases between them. The germline CDR1 and CDR2 sequences are MNHEY and SVGEGT. CDR3 in amino acids: CASRGGNQPQHF. DNA of the CDR3: TGTGCCAGCCGGGGGGGCAATCAGCCCCAGCATTTT.

This clonotype showed up just a few times. The chain combines TRBV6-1 with TRBJ2-7; no definite D call. The length of the CDR3 is 13 residues. In germline, CDR1 is MNHNS, CDR2 SASEGT. V shed 2 bases and J shed 3 bases, with 8 bases lying between them. This CDR3 reads CASSESLGYEQYF. CDR3 nucleotides: TGTGCCAGCAGTGAAAGTTTGGGCTACGAGCAGTACTTC.

This clonotype appeared a few times. Here the CDR3 DNA reads TGCAGCGTTGAAACGGGGAATGAGCAGTTCTTC. As protein: CSVETGNEQFF. The V call is TRBV29-1, the J call TRBJ2-1; D is possibly TRBD2 (5 bases). V lost 2 bases, J lost 7 bases, and 6 bases lay in between. The CDR3 runs to 11 residues. Germline V gene lookup returns CDR1 SQVTM and CDR2 ANQGSEA.

This clonotype was seen a few times. V usage is TRBV25-1 and J usage is TRBJ1-2, with TRBD1 as a possible D gene (5 bases). The V end was cut by 1 base, the J end by 5 bases, with 11 bases between. The CDR3 extends over 14 amino acids. Per germline, CDR1 MGHDK and CDR2 SYGVNS. The CDR3 here is CASSEWAREYGYTF. CDR3 in DNA: TGTGCCAGCAGTGAATGGGCCAGGGAATATGGCTACACCTTC.

With regard to this clonotype: The germline gene is not matched at one end of the junction; a read error may be the cause. The chain carries TRBV3-1 and TRBJ1-5, with a tentative D call TRBD1 (6 bases). The length of the CDR3 is 14 residues. Germline V gene data show CDR1 as LGHDT and CDR2 as YNNKEL (reference sequence). CDR3 DNA: TGTGCCAGCAGTCGCGGACAGCTCCATCATCCCCAGCATTTT. Its translation is CASSRGQLHHPQHF. The full variable domain, with the rest looked up from reference TRBV3-1 and TRBJ1-5, is DTAVSQTPKYLVTQMGNDKSIKCEQNLGHDTMYWYKQDSKKFLKIMFSYNNKELIINETVPNRFSPKSPDKAHLNLHINSLELGDSAVYFCASSRGQLHHPQHFGDGTRLSIL.

This clonotype was detected only a few times. J is TRBJ2-5 and V is TRBV12-3 or TRBV12-4, with D possibly being TRBD2 (6 bases). The germline V and J ends were trimmed by 2 bases and 3 bases, with 10 bases remaining between them. The CDR3 is made up of 14 amino acids. CDR3 nucleotide sequence: TGTGCCAGCAGTTTATCGGACTATGAAGAGACCCAGTACTTC. It translates to CASSLSDYEETQYF.

This sequence joins TRBV20-1 and TRBJ2-2; D may be TRBD1 (6 bases). This CDR3 is built from 15 residues. CDR1 and CDR2 (germline): DFQATT, SNEGSKA (reference sequence). Between the trimmed V and J ends, which lost 4 bases and 0 bases, there was a span of 12 bases. CDR3 loop: CSATKGGPNTGELFF. DNA of the CDR3: TGCAGTGCTACAAAAGGGGGTCCGAACACCGGGGAGCTGTTTTTT.

This clonotype showed up many times. The rearrangement joins TRBV12-3 or TRBV12-4 to TRBJ2-5; TRBD1 aligns across 7 bases. Germline trimming cut 4 bases from V and 3 bases from J; bases unmatched to any gene: 11. The CDR3 extends over 16 amino acids. The CDR3 is CASSYHLTGAKETQYF. Written as DNA, the CDR3 is TGTGCCAGCAGTTACCACTTAACAGGGGCGAAAGAGACCCAGTACTTC.

V usage is TRBV5-1 and J usage is TRBJ2-5; a weak D match, TRBD1 (5 bases). Between the trimmed V and J ends, which lost 3 bases and 4 bases, there was a span of 25 bases. The CDR3 has 18 amino acids. In germline, CDR1 is SGHRS, CDR2 YFSETQ. CDR3: CASSWFTSASGTGETQYF. The CDR3 DNA sequence: TGCGCCAGCAGCTGGTTCACGAGTGCTTCGGGTACAGGAGAGACCCAGTACTTC.

Regarding this clonotype: The junction departs from the called germline gene at one end, perhaps through a read error. The rearrangement joins TRBV7-2 to TRBJ2-1; the D gene is possibly TRBD1 (6 bases). The CDR3 length is 15 residues. The V gene's germline CDR1 is SGHTA and CDR2 FQGNSA. CDR3 sequence (DNA): TGTTCCAGCAGCTCCAACAGGGTCGTCTACAATGAGCAGTTCTTC. Translating gives CSSSSNRVVYNEQFF.

The chain combines TRBV28 with TRBJ1-2; D may be TRBD1 (5 bases). V dropped 3 bases and J dropped 2 bases, with 10 bases sitting between them. The CDR3 runs 14 residues. Germline V gene sequence: CDR1 MDHEN, CDR2 SYDVKM. The CDR3, as DNA: TGTGCCAGCAGTTTTTGGGACGGAAACTATGGCTACACCTTC. Its protein product is CASSFWDGNYGYTF.

The rearrangement uses TRBV5-5 and TRBJ1-2; D gene unclear. Trimming removed 0 bases at V and 3 bases at J, with 9 bases between. The CDR3 spans 14 residues. Germline V gene lookup returns CDR1 SGHKS and CDR2 YYEKEE (reference sequence). The CDR3 DNA is TGTGCCAGCAGCTTGGAAGTCAGTCACTATGGCTACACCTTC. It translates to CASSLEVSHYGYTF.

This clonotype was counted a few times. In DNA form, the CDR3 reads TGTGCCACCAGCAGAGATCGGAATCTCCGACAGACCTCTAACTATGGCTACACCTTC. This codes for CATSRDRNLRQTSNYGYTF. The chain employs TRBV15 and TRBJ1-2, with a weak D call TRBD1 (5 bases). The CDR3 totals 19 residues. Per germline, CDR1 LNHNV and CDR2 YYDKDF (reference sequence). Trimming took 0 bases from V and 0 from J, leaving 20 bases between them.

This clonotype appeared many times. V gene TRBV4-1 combines with J gene TRBJ2-5; D may match TRBD1 or TRBD2 (6 bases each). Germline V gene data show CDR1 as MGHRA and CDR2 as YSYEKL. V was clipped by 2 bases and J by 5 bases, with 15 bases between them. This CDR3 is 15 amino acids long. In DNA form, the CDR3 reads TGCGCCAGCAGCCAAACTGAGGGGGGCTATGAGACCCAGTACTTC. Its translation: CASSQTEGGYETQYF.

This clonotype has a handful of counts. V usage is TRBV12-3 or TRBV12-4 and J usage is TRBJ2-2, with no clear D. The CDR3 has 12 residues. The V end was cut by 7 bases, the J end by 6 bases, with 9 bases between. Written as DNA, the CDR3 is TGTGCCAGCACCAGGACCCCCGGGGAGCTGTTTTTT. Its translation: CASTRTPGELFF.

The genes are TRBV29-1 and TRBJ1-2, with D possibly being TRBD1 (6 bases). Germline lookup yields CDR1 SQVTM and CDR2 ANQGSEA. The ends were cut back, 5 bases at V and 5 bases at J, with 15 bases in the middle. The CDR3 is made up of 13 amino acids. This CDR3 is CSVYAGTKYGYTF. The CDR3 DNA follows: TGCAGCGTTTATGCCGGGACAAAATATGGCTACACCTTC.